These T cell receptor beta chains were read from a single sample in a study of T cells in Graves' hyperthyroidism and ophthalmopathy. TCRdb processed the multiplex PCR reads anew with MiXCR; each CDR3 protein has one entry. The sample has about 500,000 distinct CDR3 sequences, approximately 15% seen once. The material sequenced was blood. The receptors derive from a woman between 18 and 30 years old with Graves' hyperthyroidism. CDR3s include the opening cysteine and the closing phenylalanine or tryptophan. D genes are given only for firm matches.

v_call,j_call,d_call,cdr3_aa
TRBV29-1,TRBJ1-1,-,CSVDWGTAARDAFF
TRBV20-1,TRBJ2-3,-,CSADGAGSTDTQYF
TRBV5-8,TRBJ1-6,-,CASSHKPGSYNSPLHF
TRBV20-1,TRBJ2-3,TRBD2,CSARGVGTSGRVDTQYF
TRBV10-3,TRBJ1-4,-,CAISDLRGTNEKLFF
TRBV12-5,TRBJ2-2,-,CASGLTKGLNTGELFF
TRBV6-1,TRBJ2-3,-,CASSDVASTDTQYF
TRBV20-1,TRBJ2-7,-,CSARDREYEPYF
TRBV20-1,TRBJ1-6,-,CSARAATSNSPLHF
TRBV18,TRBJ2-4,-,CASSPPRVRGAKNIQYF
TRBV6-2/TRBV6-3,TRBJ2-4,-,CASSNIQGNIQYF
TRBV27,TRBJ1-2,-,CASSLSPAYLYGYTF
TRBV7-3,TRBJ2-2,TRBD1,CASSITGGATGELFF
TRBV20-1,TRBJ1-2,-,CSATRQNYGYTF
TRBV29-1,TRBJ2-1,-,CSVAHRDSWFNEQFF
TRBV12-3/TRBV12-4,TRBJ1-1,-,CASSPQGFETTEAFF
TRBV6-1,TRBJ2-2,-,CASGALAATNTGELFF
TRBV18,TRBJ2-7,-,CASSPPYVTYEQYF
TRBV2,TRBJ2-7,-,CASERTPSYEQYF
TRBV9,TRBJ2-3,-,CASSVPRGTQYF
TRBV4-1,TRBJ2-3,TRBD2,CASSQFGRAADTQYF
TRBV28,TRBJ2-1,-,CASSYGLGSYNEQFF
TRBV6-4,TRBJ2-5,TRBD2,CASRGPTSKVTQYF